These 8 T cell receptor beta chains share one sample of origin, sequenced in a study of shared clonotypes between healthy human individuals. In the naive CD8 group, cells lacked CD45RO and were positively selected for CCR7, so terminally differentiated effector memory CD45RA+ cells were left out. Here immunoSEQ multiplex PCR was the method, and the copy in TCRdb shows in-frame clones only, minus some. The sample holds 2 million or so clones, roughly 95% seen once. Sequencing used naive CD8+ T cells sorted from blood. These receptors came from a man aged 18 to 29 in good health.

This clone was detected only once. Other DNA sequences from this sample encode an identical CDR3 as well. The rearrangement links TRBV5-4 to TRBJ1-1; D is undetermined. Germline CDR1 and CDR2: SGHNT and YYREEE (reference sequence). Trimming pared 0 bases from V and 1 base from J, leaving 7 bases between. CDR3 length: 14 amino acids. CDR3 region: CASSLAGTNTEAFF. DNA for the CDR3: TGTGCCAGCAGCTTGGCAGGTACGAACACTGAAGCTTTCTTT.

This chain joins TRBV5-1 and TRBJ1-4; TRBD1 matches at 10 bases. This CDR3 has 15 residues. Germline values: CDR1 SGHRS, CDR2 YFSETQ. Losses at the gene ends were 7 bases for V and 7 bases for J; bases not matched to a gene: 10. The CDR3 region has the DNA TGCGCCAGCGGCCCTTCGGGACAGGGGATTGAAAAACTGTTTTTT. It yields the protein CASGPSGQGIEKLFF.

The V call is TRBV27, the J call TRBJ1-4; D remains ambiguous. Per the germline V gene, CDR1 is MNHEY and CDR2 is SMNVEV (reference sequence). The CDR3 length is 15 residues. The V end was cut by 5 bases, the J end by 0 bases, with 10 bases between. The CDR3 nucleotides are TGTGCCAGCAGTGTGGGGATACCAACTAATGAAAAACTGTTTTTT. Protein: CASSVGIPTNEKLFF.

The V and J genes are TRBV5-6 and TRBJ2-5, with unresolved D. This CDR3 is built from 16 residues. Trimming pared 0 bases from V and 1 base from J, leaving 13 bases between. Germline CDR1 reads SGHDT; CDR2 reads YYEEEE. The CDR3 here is CASSLGGPIGQETQYF. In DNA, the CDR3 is TGTGCCAGCAGCTTGGGTGGGCCGATAGGCCAAGAGACCCAGTACTTC.

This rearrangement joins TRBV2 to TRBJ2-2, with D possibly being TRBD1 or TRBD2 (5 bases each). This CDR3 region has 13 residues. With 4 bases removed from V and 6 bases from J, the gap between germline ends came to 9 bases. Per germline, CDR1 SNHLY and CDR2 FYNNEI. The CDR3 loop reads CASSGGDPGELFF. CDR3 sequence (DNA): TGTGCCAGCAGTGGAGGGGATCCCGGGGAGCTGTTTTTT.

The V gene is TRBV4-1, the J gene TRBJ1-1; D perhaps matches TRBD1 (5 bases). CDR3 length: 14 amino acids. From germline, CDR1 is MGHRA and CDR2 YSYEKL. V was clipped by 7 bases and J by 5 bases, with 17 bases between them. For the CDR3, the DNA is TGCGCCAGCAAAGTAGGGGTAATGGGTACTGAAGCTTTCTTT. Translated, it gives CASKVGVMGTEAFF.

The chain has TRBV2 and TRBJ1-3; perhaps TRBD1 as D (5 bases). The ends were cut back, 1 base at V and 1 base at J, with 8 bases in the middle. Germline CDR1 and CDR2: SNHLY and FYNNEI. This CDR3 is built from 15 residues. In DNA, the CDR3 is TGTGCCAGCAGTGAAGTGGGGGTTTCTGGAAACACCATATATTTT. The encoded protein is CASSEVGVSGNTIYF.

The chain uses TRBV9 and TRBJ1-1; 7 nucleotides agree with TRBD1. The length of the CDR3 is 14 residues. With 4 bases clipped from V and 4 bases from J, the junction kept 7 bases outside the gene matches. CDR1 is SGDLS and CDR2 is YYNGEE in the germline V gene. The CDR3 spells CASSTGVVGTEAFF. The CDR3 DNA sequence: TGTGCCAGCAGCACAGGGGTTGTGGGCACTGAAGCTTTCTTT.